The 27 T cell receptor beta chains below all came from one sample that was sequenced in a study of blood T cell repertoires in COVID-19. Data came from immunoSEQ multiplex PCR; TCRdb stores just in-frame clones and leaves some out. Here the sample spans roughly 90,000 clones, approximately 87% being singletons. The source material was peripheral blood. Every receptor here comes from a human donor with active COVID-19. The donor label of this sample is uncertain.

This chain joins TRBV3-1 (or the pseudogene TRBV3-2) and TRBJ1-4, with 7 bases matching TRBD1. There are 14 residues in the CDR3. V was pared by 7 bases and J by 7 bases, with 9 bases of the junction left unmatched. Germline CDR1 and CDR2: LGHDT and YNNKEL (reference sequence). In DNA form, the CDR3 reads TGTGCCAGCACCCTCACAGGGGAGAGTGAAAAACTGTTTTTT. Translating gives CASTLTGESEKLFF.

The gene calls are TRBV15 and TRBJ2-3; TRBD2 aligns across 9 bases. V trimming: 3 bases; J trimming: 0 bases; junction bases outside the gene matches: 1. The CDR3 spans 15 residues. Germline V gives CDR1 LNHNV, CDR2 YYDKDF (reference sequence). In nucleotides, the CDR3 is TGTGCCACCAGCAGCGGACTAGCGAGCACAGATACGCAGTATTTT. This sequence encodes CATSSGLASTDTQYF.

The rearrangement joins TRBV12-3 or TRBV12-4 to TRBJ2-3; the D is unclear. The V gene lost 5 bases and the J gene lost 5 bases, with 11 bases spanning the gap. CDR3 length: 13 residues. This chain's CDR3 is CASSVLRIDTQYF. As DNA, the CDR3 is TGTGCCAGCAGTGTCCTCCGTATAGATACGCAGTATTTT.

The genes are TRBV4-3 and TRBJ2-5; the match to TRBD2 covers 9 bases. The junction had 10 bases not matched to a gene; V was cut back by 4 bases and J by 4 bases. Germline CDR1 and CDR2: LGHNA and YSLEER. The CDR3 has 16 amino acids. CDR3: CASSPHGGRGGETQYF. As DNA, the CDR3 is TGCGCCAGCAGCCCCCACGGTGGGCGGGGGGGAGAGACCCAGTACTTC.

This chain uses TRBV27 with TRBJ2-7, with D possibly being TRBD2 (6 bases). The CDR3 covers 15 residues. V was pared by 3 bases and J by 0 bases, with 12 bases between. Germline V gene data show CDR1 as MNHEY and CDR2 as SMNVEV (reference sequence). The CDR3 DNA is TGTGCCAGCAGTTTTGGGTTGGGGGGCTCCTACGAGCAGTACTTC. It is translated as CASSFGLGGSYEQYF.

The CDR3 DNA reads TGTGCCAGCAGCTTGTCAGCAGGGGTCTACGAGCAGTACTTC. Translated, it gives CASSLSAGVYEQYF. This chain uses TRBV5-4 with TRBJ2-7; TRBD1 is a possible D gene (6 bases). The V end lost 1 base, the J end lost 3 bases, and 11 bases lay between the germline ends. The CDR3 sequence is 14 residues long. CDR1 and CDR2 from the germline V gene are SGHNT and YYREEE (reference sequence).

The chain is built from TRBV4-2 and TRBJ1-1; D is possibly TRBD1 (5 bases). Germline V lookup: CDR1 LGHNA, CDR2 YNFKEQ. The CDR3 is 16 amino acids. Trimming pared 3 bases from V and 2 bases from J, leaving 16 bases between. CDR3 loop: CASSQPYPDRNTEAFF. The CDR3 DNA is TGTGCCAGCAGCCAGCCCTACCCCGACAGAAACACTGAAGCTTTCTTT.

The rearrangement joins TRBV5-1 to TRBJ2-2; 8 nucleotides agree with TRBD2. Trimming cost V 0 bases and J 4 bases; bases outside gene matches: 5. The length of the CDR3 is 16 residues. In germline, CDR1 is SGHRS, CDR2 YFSETQ. The CDR3 loop reads CASSLVTGGTTGELFF. In DNA form, the CDR3 reads TGCGCCAGCAGCTTGGTGACGGGGGGGACCACCGGGGAGCTGTTTTTT.

The gene calls are TRBV10-3 and TRBJ2-5; a weak D match, TRBD1 (5 bases). V lost 6 bases, J lost 3 bases, and 5 bases lay in between. The CDR3 consists of 11 residues. From germline, CDR1 is ENHRY and CDR2 SYGVKD. CDR3: CAIRGEETQYF. For the CDR3, the DNA is TGTGCCATCAGAGGGGAAGAGACCCAGTACTTC.

The chain is built from TRBV7-6 and TRBJ2-5, with a possible D match to TRBD1 (5 bases). Looked up from germline, CDR1 is SGHVS and CDR2 is FNYEAQ. This CDR3 region has 15 residues. V lost 1 base, J lost 4 bases, and 13 bases lay in between. The CDR3 nucleotides read TGTGCCAGCAGCTTAGGCGCAGGGAACGGAGAGACCCAGTACTTC. Translating gives CASSLGAGNGETQYF.

The chain employs TRBV3-1 (or the pseudogene TRBV3-2) and TRBJ1-6; D is perhaps TRBD1 (5 bases). The V gene lost 3 bases and the J gene lost 6 bases, with 12 bases spanning the gap. Germline CDR1 is LGHDT and CDR2 is YNNKEL (reference sequence). The CDR3 sequence is 15 residues long. The CDR3 DNA sequence: TGTGCCAGCAGCCAGCCGGACATCCTTAATTCACCCCTCCACTTT. This translates into CASSQPDILNSPLHF.

This chain links TRBV4-3 with TRBJ2-1; TRBD2 matches 10 bases. The CDR3 extends over 18 amino acids. Germline V lookup: CDR1 LGHNA, CDR2 YSLEER. V was pared by 4 bases and J by 0 bases, with 9 bases of the junction left unmatched. The CDR3 loop reads CASSPYPSGGASYNEQFF. The CDR3 DNA reads TGCGCCAGCAGCCCGTACCCGAGCGGGGGGGCCTCCTACAATGAGCAGTTCTTC.

The CDR3 nucleotides read TGTGCCAGCAGCTTCTCTCCGGGTCAGCCCCAGCATTTT. Translation gives CASSFSPGQPQHF. The genes are TRBV7-9 and TRBJ1-5; D unclear. V dropped 3 bases and J dropped 6 bases, with 9 bases sitting between them. This CDR3 contains 13 residues. Germline assignment: CDR1 SEHNR and CDR2 FQNEAQ (reference sequence).

The V gene is TRBV30, the J gene TRBJ1-4; 7 bases align to TRBD1. The J segment lost 2 bases and the V segment lost 2 bases, leaving 11 bases of the junction unmatched. CDR3 length equals 17 residues. The germline V gene has CDR1 GTSNPN and CDR2 SVGIG (reference sequence). Here the CDR3 reads CAWSRGRGGSTNEKLFF. Here the CDR3 DNA reads TGTGCCTGGAGTAGGGGGCGCGGGGGGTCCACTAATGAAAAACTGTTTTTT. The entire variable domain, with the rest obtained from reference TRBV30 and TRBJ1-4, is as follows: SQTIHQWPATLVQPVGSPLSLECTVEGTSNPNLYWYRQAAGRGLQLLFYSVGIGQISSEVPQNLSASRPQDRQFILSSKKLLLSDSGFYLCAWSRGRGGSTNEKLFFGSGTQLSVL.

The sample holds one count of this clone. The chain recombines TRBV18 with TRBJ1-2; 9 nucleotides line up with TRBD1. Per the germline V gene, CDR1 is KGHSH and CDR2 is LQKENI. V lost 3 bases to trimming and J lost 2 bases; unmatched junction nucleotides: 4. There are 15 residues in the CDR3. As DNA, the CDR3 is TGTGCCAGCTCACCGGGACAGGGTGGCAACTATGGCTACACCTTC. Translation: CASSPGQGGNYGYTF.

V gene TRBV27 combines with J gene TRBJ1-5; no clear D gene. V dropped 4 bases and J dropped 1 base, with 5 bases sitting between them. The CDR3 consists of 13 residues. Germline lookup yields CDR1 MNHEY and CDR2 SMNVEV (reference sequence). Written as DNA, the CDR3 is TGTGCCAGCAGTTCTTTGAGCAATCAGCCCCAGCATTTT. Translation: CASSSLSNQPQHF.

This sequence joins TRBV28 and TRBJ1-1, with D unresolved. The germline V gene encodes CDR1 MDHEN and CDR2 SYDVKM. Trimming took off 2 bases at V and 0 bases at J, with 13 bases between the two ends. This CDR3 comprises 16 residues. DNA of the CDR3: TGTGCCAGCAGTTTAAGCGTCGCATTCATGAACACTGAAGCTTTCTTT. It yields the protein CASSLSVAFMNTEAFF.

This chain uses TRBV10-3 with TRBJ2-1, with a tentative D call TRBD1 (5 bases). Germline values: CDR1 ENHRY, CDR2 SYGVKD. The CDR3 is 14 residues long. V shed 5 bases and J shed 6 bases, with 14 bases lying between them. This CDR3 is CAISRQGLVNEQFF. The CDR3 nucleotides read TGTGCCATCAGTCGGCAGGGTCTAGTCAATGAGCAGTTCTTC.

The CDR3 reads CASSLDRAWNEQFF. As DNA, the CDR3 is TGTGCCAGCAGCTTAGACAGGGCCTGGAATGAGCAGTTCTTC. The rearrangement links TRBV7-9 to TRBJ2-1; a weak D match, TRBD1 (6 bases). The V end lost 1 base, the J end lost 7 bases, and 11 bases lay between the germline ends. Germline V gene data show CDR1 as SEHNR and CDR2 as FQNEAQ (reference sequence). This CDR3 contains 14 residues.

This chain joins TRBV9 and TRBJ2-3; TRBD2 agrees at 12 bases. Losses at the gene ends were 4 bases for V and 4 bases for J; bases not matched to a gene: 13. From germline, CDR1 is SGDLS and CDR2 YYNGEE. The CDR3 length is 18 residues. The CDR3 reads CASSPRLAGEFFPDTQYF. CDR3 bases: TGTGCCAGCAGCCCTCGACTAGCGGGGGAATTCTTTCCAGATACGCAGTATTTT.

The chain combines TRBV5-4 with TRBJ2-2, with D hard to call. Trimming took off 1 base at V and 1 base at J, with 8 bases between the two ends. The CDR3 covers 15 residues. Germline CDR1 and CDR2: SGHNT and YYREEE (reference sequence). CDR3 loop: CASSLFQVNTGELFF. CDR3 sequence (DNA): TGTGCCAGCAGCTTGTTCCAGGTGAACACCGGGGAGCTGTTTTTT.

CDR3 nucleotide sequence: TGTGCCACCGAGGTTAGACGTTGGGGGGGCCGTACAGATACGCAGTATTTT. Encoded protein: CATEVRRWGGRTDTQYF. The chain carries TRBV7-9 and TRBJ2-3, with D possibly matching TRBD2 (7 bases). The V end was cut by 10 bases, the J end by 3 bases, with 26 bases between. The CDR3 contains 17 residues. Per the germline V gene, CDR1 is SEHNR and CDR2 is FQNEAQ (reference sequence).

The CDR3, as DNA: TGTGCCAGCAGCCCGAAAAACAGGGGGAGGTCTGCCACCTTC. Translation: CASSPKNRGRSATF. The chain joins TRBV9 to TRBJ1-2, with 8 bases identical to TRBD1. The CDR3 is 14 amino acids. Germline V gene sequence: CDR1 SGDLS, CDR2 YYNGEE. The V gene end was trimmed by 4 bases and the J gene end by 13 bases; junction bases not matched to a gene: 15.

The chain combines TRBV5-4 with TRBJ2-1, with TRBD2 matching over 15 bases. V trimming: 5 bases; J trimming: 9 bases; junction bases outside the gene matches: 9. Germline values: CDR1 SGHNT, CDR2 YYREEE (reference sequence). This CDR3 spans 16 amino acids. CDR3 protein: CASRQGTSGGLVEQFF. The CDR3 nucleotides are TGTGCCAGCAGGCAGGGGACTAGCGGGGGGTTGGTTGAGCAGTTCTTC. Full variable domain (remainder filled in from reference TRBV5-4 and TRBJ2-1): ETGVTQSPTHLIKTRGQQVTLRCSSQSGHNTVSWYQQALGQGPQFIFQYYREEENGRGNFPPRFSGLQFPNYSSELNVNALELDDSALYLCASRQGTSGGLVEQFFGPGTRLTVL.

This chain links TRBV7-3 with TRBJ1-1; 7 nucleotides agree with TRBD1. Looked up from germline, CDR1 is SGHTA and CDR2 is FQGTGA. Trimming cost V 2 bases and J 1 base; bases outside gene matches: 1. The CDR3 has 14 amino acids. CDR3 nucleotide sequence: TGTGCCAGCAGCTTAGAGGGGGCGAACACTGAAGCTTTCTTT. This sequence encodes CASSLEGANTEAFF.

The chain combines TRBV5-1 with TRBJ2-1, with 15 bases that match TRBD2. The ends lost 4 bases at V and 2 bases at J; junction bases unmatched: 7. The CDR3 spans 18 residues. Germline V CDR1 and CDR2: SGHRS, YFSETQ. CDR3 coding DNA: TGCGCCAGCAGCCCCGGGACTAGCGGGGGGCTTGCCTACAATGAGCAGTTCTTC. This codes for CASSPGTSGGLAYNEQFF.

This clone was detected only a few times. The chain employs TRBV14 and TRBJ2-1, with a possible D match to TRBD2 (6 bases). Germline V gene data show CDR1 as SGHDN and CDR2 as FVKESK. The V and J ends lost 4 bases and 7 bases respectively, with 14 bases between them. CDR3 size: 14 residues. CDR3 loop: CASSPWDFKNEQFF. The DNA for the CDR3 is TGTGCCAGCAGCCCGTGGGACTTCAAAAATGAGCAGTTCTTC.